These T cell receptor beta chains were read from a single sample in a study of spatial heterogeneity in lung cancer. One entry per CDR3 protein, called by TCRdb with MiXCR from the 5' RACE reads. The table records about 95,000 distinct CDR3 sequences, roughly 10% of them present only once. Here the sequenced sample was PBMCs, taken at surgery. Receptor source: a male donor with early-stage non-small cell lung cancer. Both conserved end residues are trimmed from each CDR3.

V,J,length,CDR3
TRBV6-1,TRBJ2-3,12,ASKAGGAGDTQY
TRBV5-1,TRBJ2-5,13,ASSFEDMRGETQY
TRBV28,TRBJ2-5,15,ASSPILWSGRMETQY
TRBV6-1,TRBJ1-2,9,ATGTDYGYT
TRBV28,TRBJ1-5,13,ASSLSSGRNQPQH
TRBV6-6,TRBJ1-2,11,ASSSGGNYGYT
TRBV10-3,TRBJ1-4,11,AIGGGEDEKLF
TRBV15,TRBJ1-1,14,ATSRDRGLPNTEAF
TRBV30,TRBJ2-7,13,AWSTRQGGPYEQY
TRBV7-9,TRBJ1-4,16,ASTHRSGQKGTDEKLF
TRBV7-9,TRBJ2-3,10,ASSPERDTQY
TRBV10-3,TRBJ1-1,13,AISEIMVRNTEAF
TRBV6-5,TRBJ2-7,11,ASSWTGNYEQY